This T cell receptor beta chain was sequenced in a study of cytotoxic CD8 clonotypes in ibrutinib-treated CLL. General study points: Clonality increased with ibrutinib response but returned toward baseline at progression.

Data came from immunoSEQ multiplex PCR; TCRdb stores just in-frame clones and leaves some out. The sample contains 130,000 or so clones, 70% to 90% of which appear only once. J was trimmed by 4 bases and V by 6 bases; bases with no gene match: 4. CDR3 length: 15 residues. Germline CDR1 reads MDHEN; CDR2 reads SYDVKM. Regarding this clone: Its target is unknown.

The V call is TRBV28, the J call TRBJ2-3; 13 bases are shared with TRBD2. This TCR came from a human donor with chronic lymphocytic leukemia. The sample consisted of PBMCs, taken after 24 months of ibrutinib treatment. The chain's CDR3 is CASSNGLAGADTQYF. CDR3 coding DNA: TGTGCCAGCAGCAATGGACTAGCGGGAGCAGATACGCAGTATTTT. Looking up the rest from reference TRBV28 and TRBJ2-3 gives the full variable domain: DVKVTQSSRYLVKRTGEKVFLECVQDMDHENMFWYRQDPGLGLRLIYFSYDVKMKEKGDIPEGYSVSREKKERFSLILESASTNQTSMYLCASSNGLAGADTQYFGPGTRLTVL.